This TCR beta chain comes out of a study of cytomegalovirus exposure and HLA in healthy donors. In the study overall: Earlier sequencing of about 179 million T cells yielded 95 million to 120 million unique TCR beta sequences.

Concerning this clone itself: The antigen is not known.

Study results and caveats: With later analysis, a missense DCLRE1C variant became linked to TCR beta V- and J-gene trimming. Among the CMV-associated chains, three were confirmed in vitro as specific for CMV antigens. Within an earlier analysis, most TCR beta V segments proved productive either about 87% or about 30% of the time.

Use of 60 Vbeta and 13 Jbeta primers characterized the PCR. Some clones are missing from TCRdb's copy, which holds only in-frame ones; the method was immunoSEQ multiplex PCR. This sample has about 150,000 clones, with roughly 80% found just once. The TCR originated in a woman between 40 and 50 years old in good health and CMV-seronegative. The source material was PBMCs.

The chain's CDR3 is CASSLGGQGKVQPQHF. CDR3 DNA: TGTGCCAGCAGCTTAGGAGGACAGGGTAAAGTTCAGCCCCAGCATTTT. V is TRBV11-2 and J is TRBJ1-5, with TRBD1 matching over 8 bases. Germline CDR1 is SGHAT and CDR2 is FQNNGV. The CDR3 spans 16 residues. Germline trimming cut 1 base from V and 6 bases from J; bases unmatched to any gene: 8.